Listed below are T cell receptor beta chains from one sample, sequenced in a study of blood T cells in healthy people across ages. TCRdb re-derived calls from the 5' RACE reads in MiXCR, one entry per CDR3 protein. Of 1.6 million or so distinct CDR3 sequences in the sample, roughly 32% were seen once. The sample comprised blood. The receptors here all came from a woman in her 30s in good health. CDR3s include the opening cysteine and the closing phenylalanine or tryptophan. A D gene is named only where the DNA matches it firmly. The size entry is marked missing in some rows and otherwise reads once, few, many or a size class.

clone size	V gene	J gene	D gene	CDR3 protein	CDR3 DNA
many	TRBV20-1	TRBJ2-3	TRBD2	CSARGLAGADTQYF	TGCAGTGCTAGGGGCCTAGCGGGAGCTGATACGCAGTATTTT
many	TRBV7-9	TRBJ2-6	-	CASRPGVRASSGANVLTF	TGTGCCAGCAGACCGGGAGTACGGGCGAGCTCTGGGGCCAACGTCCTGACTTTC
-	TRBV28	TRBJ1-4	-	CASRSLGHVCEKLFF	TGTGCCAGCAGAAGTTTGGGACATGTATGTGAAAAACTGTTTTTT
many	TRBV27	TRBJ1-6	-	CASRRDTLGSPLHF	TGTGCCAGCAGAAGGGACACTCTGGGTTCACCCCTCCACTTT
many	TRBV10-3	TRBJ2-5	TRBD1	CAIKGTGEQETQYF	TGTGCCATCAAAGGGACAGGGGAACAAGAGACCCAGTACTTC
-	TRBV5-1	TRBJ2-1	TRBD2	CASSALAGEYNEQFF	TGCGCCAGCAGCGCACTAGCGGGAGAATACAATGAGCAGTTCTTC
few	TRBV6-6	TRBJ1-5	-	CASSHRDRQGPQHF	TGTGCCAGCAGTCATCGGGACCGTCAGGGGCCCCAGCATTTT
-	TRBV13	TRBJ1-2	TRBD1	CASSLGLGRTGASGYTF	TGTGCCAGCAGCTTAGGCCTCGGTAGGACAGGAGCTTCGGGCTACACCTTC
-	TRBV3-1	TRBJ2-1	TRBD2	CASRPGLAFPEQFF	TGTGCCAGCAGACCCGGACTAGCGTTCCCTGAGCAGTTCTTC
-	TRBV6-1	TRBJ2-1	-	CASSEWLFEQFF	TGTGCCAGCAGTGAATGGCTTTTTGAGCAGTTCTTC
few	TRBV2	TRBJ2-2	-	CASRQTGTGELFF	TGTGCCAGCAGGCAGACGGGCACCGGGGAGCTGTTTTTT
few	TRBV2	TRBJ2-7	TRBD1	CASIPRDRTYEQYF	TGTGCCAGCATTCCCCGGGACAGGACCTACGAGCAGTACTTC
-	TRBV20-1	TRBJ2-3	-	CRAAGSSDTQYF	TGCAGAGCGGCAGGGAGTTCCGATACGCAGTATTTT
-	TRBV3-1	TRBJ2-7	-	CASSQEEGRDEQYF	TGTGCCAGCAGCCAAGAAGAGGGTAGGGACGAGCAGTACTTC
-	TRBV11-2	TRBJ2-7	TRBD2	CASSPEGLSSYEQYF	TGTGCCAGCAGCCCCGAGGGACTAAGCTCCTACGAGCAGTACTTC
few	TRBV7-3	TRBJ2-6	-	CASTTASGRGAGANVLTF	TGTGCCAGCACCACTGCGAGCGGCAGGGGAGCTGGGGCCAACGTCCTGACTTTC
few	TRBV2	TRBJ1-2	-	CASSEARSNYGYTF	TGTGCCAGCAGTGAAGCCAGGAGTAACTATGGCTACACCTTC
-	TRBV9	TRBJ2-3	-	CASSPHYGGLSTDTQYF	TGTGCCAGCAGCCCCCATTACGGGGGGCTTAGCACAGATACGCAGTATTTT
-	TRBV9	TRBJ2-7	-	CASSVADGSSYEQYF	TGTGCCAGCAGCGTAGCTGACGGGAGCTCCTACGAGCAGTACTTC
few	TRBV7-3	TRBJ2-1	-	CASSLTSDKREQFF	TGTGCCAGCAGCTTAACGTCGGACAAGCGGGAGCAGTTCTTC
-	TRBV18	TRBJ2-7	-	CASSMGGDYEQYF	TGTGCCAGCTCAATGGGTGGGGACTACGAGCAGTACTTC
-	TRBV18	TRBJ2-7	-	CASSPTGSFEQYF	TGTGCCAGCTCACCCACAGGGTCGTTCGAGCAGTACTTC
few	TRBV15	TRBJ1-6	-	CATSRDSANSPLHF	TGTGCCACCAGCAGAGATTCCGCGAATTCACCCCTCCACTTT
few	TRBV4-1	TRBJ1-2	-	CASSQDRYRSVYGYTF	TGCGCCAGCAGCCAAGATCGCTACAGGTCTGTTTATGGCTACACCTTC
once	TRBV9	TRBJ2-7	TRBD1	CASSVDGTATYEQYF	TGTGCCAGCAGCGTAGACGGGACAGCTACCTACGAGCAGTACTTC
many	TRBV10-3	TRBJ2-7	-	CAITDPGAEQYF	TGTGCCATCACCGACCCGGGTGCCGAGCAGTACTTC
few	TRBV2	TRBJ2-1	-	CASSEGKGVLGNEQFF	TGTGCCAGCAGTGAAGGAAAGGGGGTCTTGGGCAATGAGCAGTTCTTC
-	TRBV11-2	TRBJ2-5	-	CASSPRTQQETQYF	TGTGCCAGCAGCCCCCGGACCCAGCAAGAGACCCAGTACTTC
few	TRBV5-1	TRBJ1-2	-	CASSLEGSSYGYTF	TGCGCCAGCAGCTTGGAGGGCAGTTCTTATGGCTACACCTTC
few	TRBV12-3/TRBV12-4	TRBJ1-4	TRBD1	CASTKRTGGARKTNEKLFF	TGTGCCAGCACCAAAAGGACAGGGGGGGCCCGAAAGACTAATGAAAAACTGTTTTTT
-	TRBV7-6	TRBJ2-7	TRBD1	CASSRGQDISYEQYF	TGTGCCAGCAGCCGCGGACAGGATATATCCTACGAGCAGTACTTC
-	TRBV4-1	TRBJ2-3	-	CASSHGGRGDTQYF	TGCGCCAGCAGCCATGGTGGAAGGGGCGATACGCAGTATTTT
few	TRBV10-3	TRBJ2-3	TRBD1	CAITHDLTGVGTDTQYF	TGTGCCATCACTCATGACTTGACAGGGGTGGGCACAGATACGCAGTATTTT
few	TRBV30	TRBJ1-2	-	CAWSVRGTDGYTF	TGTGCCTGGAGTGTAAGGGGCACGGATGGCTACACCTTC
few	TRBV2	TRBJ2-5	TRBD2	CASRTSGASTETQYF	TGTGCCAGCAGGACTAGCGGGGCATCCACAGAGACCCAGTACTTC
few	TRBV7-9	TRBJ2-7	-	CASSSSEGGLAYEQYF	TGTGCCAGCAGCTCCTCCGAGGGGGGGCTCGCCTACGAGCAGTACTTC
-	TRBV20-1	TRBJ1-2	-	CSALYTGGLYGYTF	TGCAGTGCTCTCTATACGGGGGGCCTCTATGGCTACACCTTC
-	TRBV28	TRBJ2-2	-	CASSSGGVGELFF	TGTGCCAGCAGTTCTGGGGGAGTCGGGGAGCTGTTTTTT
-	TRBV7-2	TRBJ2-5	TRBD2	CASSTSVLAGGAETQYF	TGTGCCAGCAGCACGTCGGTTCTAGCGGGGGGGGCGGAGACCCAGTACTTC
few	TRBV29-1	TRBJ1-2	-	CSVQTPGTTPFYGYTF	TGCAGCGTACAAACCCCCGGGACTACTCCTTTCTATGGCTACACCTTC
few	TRBV5-1	TRBJ2-1	TRBD2	CASSFLSGVLNEQFF	TGCGCCAGCAGCTTTCTTAGCGGGGTTTTAAATGAGCAGTTCTTC
many	TRBV4-1	TRBJ2-4	TRBD2	CASRSTSGAKNIQYF	TGCGCCAGCAGATCGACTAGCGGGGCTAAAAACATTCAGTACTTC
-	TRBV7-2	TRBJ2-5	-	CASSSMSGWVQETQYF	TGTGCCAGCAGCTCAATGAGCGGGTGGGTCCAAGAGACCCAGTACTTC
-	TRBV13	TRBJ2-3	-	CAVPGDASGDTQYF	TGTGCCGTACCAGGGGATGCGAGCGGAGATACGCAGTATTTT
-	TRBV14	TRBJ2-5	-	CASSQKVETQYF	TGTGCCAGCAGCCAAAAAGTGGAGACCCAGTACTTC
few	TRBV4-1	TRBJ2-3	-	CASNQEPFTDTQYF	TGCGCCAGCAACCAGGAGCCCTTCACAGATACGCAGTATTTT
-	TRBV12-3/TRBV12-4	TRBJ1-2	TRBD1	CASSPGQGSARVYGYTF	TGTGCCAGCAGTCCAGGACAGGGCTCAGCGAGAGTATATGGCTACACCTTC
many	TRBV7-2	TRBJ1-5	-	CASSFGGHNQPQHF	TGTGCCAGCAGCTTCGGGGGTCATAATCAGCCCCAGCATTTT
many	TRBV5-1	TRBJ2-7	TRBD2	CASSSLAGSSYEQYF	TGTGCCAGCAGTTCTTTAGCGGGGAGCTCCTACGAGCAGTACTTC
few	TRBV3-1	TRBJ2-3	-	CASSHTAESTDTQYF	TGTGCCAGCAGCCATACAGCGGAGAGCACAGATACGCAGTATTTT
-	TRBV15	TRBJ2-3	TRBD1	CATSRVLSGTGDRDTQYF	TGTGCCACCAGCAGAGTATTATCAGGGACAGGGGATAGAGATACGCAGTATTTT
-	TRBV20-1	TRBJ2-7	TRBD2	CSAPAGTRSYEQYF	TGCAGTGCCCCGGCCGGGACTAGATCCTACGAGCAGTACTTC
-	TRBV4-2	TRBJ1-2	TRBD1	CASSQGGQNSYGYTF	TGTGCCAGCAGCCAAGGGGGACAGAATAGCTATGGCTACACCTTC
few	TRBV20-1	TRBJ2-3	-	CSPSMGGDTQYF	TGCAGTCCCTCCATGGGGGGAGATACGCAGTATTTT
-	TRBV29-1	TRBJ2-7	TRBD2	CSVNERGTDEQYF	TGCAGCGTGAACGAGCGGGGGACGGACGAGCAGTACTTC
few	TRBV20-1	TRBJ2-1	-	CSASGRQRLYNEQFF	TGCAGTGCTAGCGGCCGTCAGAGGTTGTACAATGAGCAGTTCTTC
many	TRBV4-1	TRBJ2-5	TRBD2	CASSQVTGTRKETQYF	TGCGCCAGCAGCCAAGTAACCGGGACTAGGAAAGAGACCCAGTACTTC
-	TRBV7-3	TRBJ2-2	TRBD1	CASSFTGAGELFF	TGTGCCAGCAGCTTTACAGGGGCCGGGGAGCTGTTTTTT
few	TRBV10-3	TRBJ1-1	-	CAISESAGVGTEAFF	TGTGCCATCAGTGAGTCGGCCGGGGTGGGCACTGAAGCTTTCTTT